These T cell receptor beta chains were read from a single sample in a study of blood T cells in healthy people across ages. TCRdb independently ran MiXCR on the 5' RACE reads; one entry per CDR3 protein. The data show over 1,500,000 distinct CDR3 sequences, about two fifths seen once. Sequencing used blood. The receptors were gathered from a human donor in good health. The CDR3 runs from the conserved cysteine through the conserved F or W. D genes are given only for firm matches. A row's size may be missing; if present it is once, few, many or a size class.

>few|NA|TRBJ1-6|TRBV4-3
CASSQAGGVVGSPPLHF
>NA|TRBD2|TRBJ2-5|TRBV5-1
CASSLVPSGGQETQYF
>NA|NA|TRBJ2-4|TRBV7-2
CASSFGGINIQYF
>NA|TRBD2|TRBJ2-3|TRBV12-3/TRBV12-4
CASSSPATLLAGAFTDTQYF
>few|NA|NA|TRBV12-3/TRBV12-4
CASSSWGIYEQYF
>NA|NA|TRBJ2-5|TRBV7-9
CASSFRFQETQYF
>NA|TRBD1|TRBJ2-7|TRBV20-1
CSARDLGDRGYEQYF
>NA|TRBD2|TRBJ2-5|TRBV9
CASSVGPTSGQETQYF
>NA|TRBD2|NA|TRBV4-2
CASSQVLAGGYEQYF
>once|TRBD2|TRBJ2-1|TRBV7-2
CASSFRPGGGAGNEQFF
>few|NA|TRBJ1-1|TRBV7-9
CASSSTNRSMLTEAFF
>few|NA|TRBJ1-5|TRBV20-1
CSARRAEIVNQPQHF
>NA|NA|TRBJ1-6|TRBV27
CASSFRDRPLHF
>NA|TRBD1|TRBJ1-1|TRBV12-3/TRBV12-4
CASSFALMSRGQDTEAFF
>NA|TRBD2|TRBJ2-1|TRBV29-1
CSISGGGSGQFF
>few|TRBD2|TRBJ2-5|TRBV7-3
CGSSLTGTSGNQETQYF
>NA|TRBD2|TRBJ2-5|TRBV2
CASSDNAGGSQETQYF